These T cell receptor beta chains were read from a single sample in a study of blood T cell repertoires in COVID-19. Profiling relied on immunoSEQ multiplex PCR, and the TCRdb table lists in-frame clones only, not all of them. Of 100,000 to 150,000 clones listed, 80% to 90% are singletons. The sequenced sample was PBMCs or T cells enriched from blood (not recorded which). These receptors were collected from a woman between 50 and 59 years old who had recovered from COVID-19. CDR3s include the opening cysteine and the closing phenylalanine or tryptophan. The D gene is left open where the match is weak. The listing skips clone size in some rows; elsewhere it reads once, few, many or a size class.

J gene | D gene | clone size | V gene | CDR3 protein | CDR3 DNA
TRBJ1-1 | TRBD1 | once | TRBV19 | CASSLIPGQFGTGSTEAFF | TGTGCCAGTAGTTTGATCCCAGGACAATTCGGGACAGGAAGCACTGAAGCTTTCTTT
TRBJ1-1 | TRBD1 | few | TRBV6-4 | CASSRQGGTEAFF | TGTGCCAGCAGTCGACAGGGAGGAACTGAAGCTTTCTTT
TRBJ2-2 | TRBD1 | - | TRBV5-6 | CASSPAGEQGAETGELFF | TGTGCCAGCAGCCCCGCCGGTGAACAGGGGGCCGAGACCGGGGAGCTGTTTTTT
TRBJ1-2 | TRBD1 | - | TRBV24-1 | CATSDPRGQGYTF | TGTGCCACCAGTGACCCCAGGGGGCAAGGCTACACCTTC
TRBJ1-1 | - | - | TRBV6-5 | CASSYSPTENTEAFF | TGTGCCAGCAGTTACTCCCCGACAGAGAACACTGAAGCTTTCTTT
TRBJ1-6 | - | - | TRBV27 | CASSLEAAHSPLHF | TGTGCCAGCAGTTTAGAGGCAGCCCATTCACCCCTCCACTTT
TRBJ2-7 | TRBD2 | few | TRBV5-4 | CASSLAGGSGVGDEQYF | TGTGCCAGCAGCTTGGCGGGGGGTAGCGGGGTCGGTGACGAGCAGTACTTC
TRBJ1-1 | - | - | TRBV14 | CASSQGQGMMDTEAFF | TGTGCCAGCAGCCAAGGTCAGGGGATGATGGACACTGAAGCTTTCTTT
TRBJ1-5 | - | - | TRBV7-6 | CASSLDIDGNQPQHF | TGTGCCAGCAGCTTGGACATTGACGGCAATCAGCCCCAGCATTTT
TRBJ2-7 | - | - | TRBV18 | CASSPSSRVYEQYF | TGTGCCAGCTCACCAAGTTCCAGGGTCTACGAGCAGTACTTC
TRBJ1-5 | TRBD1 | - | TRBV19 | CASSIDSGTESNQPQHF | TGTGCCAGTAGTATCGATTCCGGGACAGAAAGCAATCAGCCCCAGCATTTT
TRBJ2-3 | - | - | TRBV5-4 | CASSLEDRTSTDTQYF | TGTGCCAGCAGCTTGGAGGACAGAACTAGCACAGATACGCAGTATTTT
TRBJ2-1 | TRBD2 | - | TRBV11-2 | CASSPTFGSGGANEQFF | TGTGCCAGCAGCCCGACTTTTGGTAGCGGGGGAGCGAATGAGCAGTTCTTC
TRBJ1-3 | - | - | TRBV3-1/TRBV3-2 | CASSQAFTGSGNTIYF | TGTGCCAGCAGCCAAGCCTTCACAGGCTCTGGAAACACCATATATTTT
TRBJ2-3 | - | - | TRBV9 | CASSPPARADTQYF | TGTGCCAGCAGTCCTCCCGCTCGGGCAGATACGCAGTATTTT
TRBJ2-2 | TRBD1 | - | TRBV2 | CASTGQGTGELFF | TGTGCCAGCACCGGACAGGGTACCGGGGAGCTGTTTTTT
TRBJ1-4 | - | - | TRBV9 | CASTAGGQGNEKLFF | TGTGCCAGCACAGCCGGGGGGCAGGGTAATGAAAAACTGTTTTTT
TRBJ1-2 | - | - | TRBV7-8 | CASSQPRGGYGYTF | TGTGCCAGCAGCCAGCCTAGGGGGGGCTATGGCTACACCTTC
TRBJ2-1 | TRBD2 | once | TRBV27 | CASTLGTSNEQFF | TGTGCCAGCACCCTCGGGACTAGCAATGAGCAGTTCTTC
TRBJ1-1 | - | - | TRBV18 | CASSPPWSRAHTEAFF | TGTGCCAGCTCACCACCGTGGAGCAGGGCACACACTGAAGCTTTCTTT
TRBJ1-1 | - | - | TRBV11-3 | CASSLTGHTEAFF | TGTGCCAGCAGCTTAACAGGGCACACTGAAGCTTTCTTT
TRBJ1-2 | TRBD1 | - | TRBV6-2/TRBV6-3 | CASSPTRQGSNYGYTF | TGTGCCAGCAGTCCGACCCGACAGGGAAGCAACTATGGCTACACCTTC
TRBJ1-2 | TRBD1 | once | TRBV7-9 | CASTYSGTGLYGYTF | TGTGCCAGCACCTATTCCGGGACAGGACTCTATGGCTACACCTTC
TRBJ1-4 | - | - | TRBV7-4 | CASSPAGRFWYEKLFF | TGTGCCAGCAGCCCGGCAGGGCGGTTTTGGTATGAAAAACTGTTTTTT
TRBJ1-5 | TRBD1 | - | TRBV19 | CASSATTGEDQPQHF | TGTGCCAGTAGTGCCACGACAGGGGAGGATCAGCCCCAGCATTTT
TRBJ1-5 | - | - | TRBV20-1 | CSAGGGQPQHF | TGCAGTGCAGGCGGTGGTCAGCCCCAGCATTTT
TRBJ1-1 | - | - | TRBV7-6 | CASSLVGGTNTEAFF | TGTGCCAGCAGCTTAGTGGGGGGGACGAACACTGAAGCTTTCTTT
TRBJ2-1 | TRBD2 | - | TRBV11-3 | CASSLVPGAGGLLGEQFF | TGTGCCAGCAGCTTAGTCCCAGGAGCGGGGGGGCTCCTGGGTGAGCAGTTCTTC
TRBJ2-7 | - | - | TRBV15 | CATSRERGGEQYF | TGTGCCACCAGCAGAGAGAGGGGGGGCGAGCAGTACTTC
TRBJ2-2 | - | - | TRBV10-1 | CASSEQVAAGELFF | TGCGCCAGCAGTGAGCAAGTGGCCGCCGGGGAGCTGTTTTTT
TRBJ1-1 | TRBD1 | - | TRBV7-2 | CASSFDRVTEAFF | TGTGCCAGCAGTTTCGACAGGGTAACTGAAGCTTTCTTT
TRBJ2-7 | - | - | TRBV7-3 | CASSLRPGVEYEQYF | TGTGCCAGCAGCTTACGCCCAGGGGTCGAATACGAGCAGTACTTC
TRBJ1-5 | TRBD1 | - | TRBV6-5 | CASSSGTGLLRPQHF | TGTGCCAGCAGTTCCGGGACAGGCCTGCTACGTCCCCAGCATTTT
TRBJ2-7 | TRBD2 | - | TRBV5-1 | CASSLNPGLAGGSRNEQYF | TGCGCCAGCAGCTTAAATCCGGGACTAGCGGGGGGCTCGCGGAACGAGCAGTACTTC
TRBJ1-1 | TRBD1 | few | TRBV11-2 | CASSLRTGRGFEAFF | TGTGCCAGCAGCCTAAGGACAGGACGAGGATTTGAAGCTTTCTTT
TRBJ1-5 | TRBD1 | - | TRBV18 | CASSFATGQGAQPQHF | TGTGCCAGCTCATTCGCTACGGGACAGGGGGCGCAGCCCCAGCATTTT
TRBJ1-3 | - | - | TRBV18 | CASSPSPRGKGGNTIYF | TGTGCCAGCTCACCCTCCCCCCGGGGGAAAGGTGGAAACACCATATATTTT
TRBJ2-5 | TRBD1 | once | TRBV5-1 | CASSRTGDVRETQYF | TGCGCCAGCAGCCGGACAGGGGACGTGCGGGAGACCCAGTACTTC
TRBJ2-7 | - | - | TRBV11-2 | CASSLAIGGYEQYF | TGTGCCAGCAGCTTAGCCATAGGGGGCTACGAGCAGTACTTC
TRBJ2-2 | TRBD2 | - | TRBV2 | CASSERGVGGELFF | TGTGCCAGCAGTGAACGGGGGGTCGGCGGGGAGCTGTTTTTT
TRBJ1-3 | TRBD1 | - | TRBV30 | CAWSVAGGFGNTIYF | TGTGCCTGGAGTGTTGCAGGGGGCTTTGGAAACACCATATATTTT
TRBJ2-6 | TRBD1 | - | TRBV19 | CASSTDEGAGSGANVLTF | TGTGCCAGTAGTACTGACGAGGGGGCCGGCTCTGGGGCCAACGTCCTGACTTTC
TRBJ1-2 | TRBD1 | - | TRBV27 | CASSSDNRGNYGYTF | TGTGCCAGCAGTTCAGACAACAGGGGAAACTATGGCTACACCTTC
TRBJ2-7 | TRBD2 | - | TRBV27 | CASSYRVSGGYEQYF | TGTGCCAGCAGTTACCGGGTTAGCGGGGGTTACGAGCAGTACTTC
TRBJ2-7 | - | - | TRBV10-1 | CASSVTEIGLTEQYF | TGCGCCAGCAGCGTGACCGAGATTGGACTAACCGAGCAGTACTTC
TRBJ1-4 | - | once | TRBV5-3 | CARRARRKRLFF | TGTGCCAGAAGAGCTCGGAGGAAGAGACTGTTTTTT
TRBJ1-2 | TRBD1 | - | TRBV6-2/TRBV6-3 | CASSYQTGVTF | TGTGCCAGCAGTTACCAGACAGGGGTCACCTTC
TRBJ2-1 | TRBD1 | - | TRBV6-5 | CASRKPGQSVNEQFF | TGTGCCAGCAGGAAACCGGGACAGTCCGTAAATGAGCAGTTCTTC
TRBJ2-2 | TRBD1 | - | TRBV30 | CAWGLTGGSTTGELFF | TGTGCCTGGGGGCTAACAGGGGGCTCAACGACCGGGGAGCTGTTTTTT
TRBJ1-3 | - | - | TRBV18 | CASSPAGSFYTIYF | TGTGCCAGCTCACCGGCAGGGTCTTTCTACACCATATATTTT